The 29 T cell receptor beta chains in this list originate from one sample, sequenced in a study of T cell responses to AZD1222 COVID-19 vaccine. Here immunoSEQ multiplex PCR was the method, and the copy in TCRdb shows in-frame clones only, minus some. The data show more than 85,000 clones, with about 88% seen just once and 44% held by the top ten. Source: peripheral blood, taken 28 days after the second AZD1222 dose. The receptors were sampled from an adult who received the AZD1222 COVID-19 vaccine.

The rearrangement uses TRBV7-3 and TRBJ2-3, with D perhaps given as TRBD1 or TRBD2 (6 bases each). The CDR3 covers 15 residues. In germline, CDR1 is SGHTA, CDR2 FQGTGA. Between the trimmed V and J ends, which lost 5 bases and 2 bases, there was a span of 14 bases. DNA of the CDR3: TGTGCCAGCAGCCCACAGGGACTCAACACAGATACGCAGTATTTT. It encodes CASSPQGLNTDTQYF.

The chain is built from TRBV7-2 and TRBJ2-7; 7 nucleotides match TRBD1. J gave up 4 bases and V 5 bases, and 11 bases lay outside the gene matches. The CDR3 has 15 amino acids. Looked up from germline, CDR1 is SGHTA and CDR2 is FQGNSA. This CDR3 is CASSQGGSPPYEQYF. The DNA of the CDR3 is TGTGCCAGCAGCCAAGGGGGCTCGCCACCTTACGAGCAGTACTTC.

The gene calls are TRBV7-2 and TRBJ2-3; D remains unclear. Germline CDR1 and CDR2: SGHTA and FQGNSA. The CDR3 spans 15 residues. V dropped 5 bases and J dropped 6 bases, with 18 bases sitting between them. This CDR3 reads CASSRTLLDTDTQYF. The CDR3 DNA reads TGTGCCAGCAGCCGTACCTTACTTGATACGGATACGCAGTATTTT.

The CDR3: CASSFSTATGGVDTGELFF. In DNA form, the CDR3 reads TGTGCCAGCAGTTTTTCCACAGCAACAGGGGGGGTCGACACCGGGGAGCTGTTTTTT. The genes are TRBV28 and TRBJ2-2; D possibly corresponds to TRBD1 (8 bases). Trimming took off 3 bases at V and 3 bases at J, with 23 bases between the two ends. Per the germline V gene, CDR1 is MDHEN and CDR2 is SYDVKM. The CDR3 totals 19 residues.

V and J are TRBV5-1 and TRBJ2-7; D is undetermined. The V end was cut by 1 base, the J end by 1 base, with 12 bases between. The germline gives CDR1 SGHRS, CDR2 YFSETQ. There are 15 residues in the CDR3. The CDR3 coding sequence is TGCGCCAGCAGCTTGATACCCGGCAGTTCCTACGAGCAGTACTTC. Protein sequence: CASSLIPGSSYEQYF.

V is TRBV3-1 (or the pseudogene TRBV3-2) and J is TRBJ1-5, with a tentative D call TRBD1 (6 bases). The CDR3 runs 16 residues. Germline-derived CDR1 and CDR2 are LGHDT and YNNKEL (reference sequence). V lost 3 bases to trimming and J lost 1 base, with 13 bases between them. The CDR3 nucleotides read TGTGCCAGCAGCCAGGGGGGCCCTGCGAGCAATCAGCCCCAGCATTTT. Its protein is CASSQGGPASNQPQHF.

The J gene is TRBJ1-2, the V gene TRBV18, with 7 bases aligning to TRBD1. V trimming: 4 bases; J trimming: 7 bases; junction bases outside the gene matches: 9. Germline loops: CDR1 KGHSH, CDR2 LQKENI. CDR3 size: 14 residues. CDR3 sequence: CASSRGQQAGGYTF. In DNA form, the CDR3 reads TGTGCCAGCTCACGGGGACAGCAAGCTGGTGGCTACACCTTC.

V is TRBV5-1 and J is TRBJ2-7, with 9 bases matching TRBD2. Trimming cost V 4 bases and J 6 bases; bases outside gene matches: 11. This CDR3 is built from 15 residues. Germline CDR1 and CDR2: SGHRS and YFSETQ. The CDR3 DNA follows: TGCGCCAGCAGCAGTCGAATAGCGGGAGAGGGCGAGCAGTACTTC. Protein: CASSSRIAGEGEQYF.

In its sample, this clone was seen a few times. The CDR3 nucleotides read TGTGCCAGTAGTTTTGGACAGATCGGGGAGCTGTTTTTT. As protein: CASSFGQIGELFF. The genes are TRBV19 and TRBJ2-2, with D perhaps matching TRBD1 (6 bases). The CDR3 loop spans 13 amino acids. V gave up 5 bases and J gave up 7 bases, with 11 bases separating them. CDR1 and CDR2 (germline): LNHDA, SQIVND (reference sequence).

The gene calls are TRBV6-1 and TRBJ2-3; D remains ambiguous. The germline V gene has CDR1 MNHNS and CDR2 SASEGT. V was clipped by 1 base and J by 2 bases, with 7 bases between them. The CDR3 is 14 amino acids. CDR3 residues: CASSEGTHTDTQYF. The CDR3 DNA follows: TGTGCCAGCAGTGAAGGGACCCACACAGATACGCAGTATTTT.

The chain employs TRBV10-3 and TRBJ2-2; D uncertain. Trimming took 6 bases from V and 6 from J, leaving 14 bases between them. The CDR3 covers 14 residues. The V gene's germline CDR1 is ENHRY and CDR2 SYGVKD. CDR3 DNA sequence: TGTGCCATCAGCCGAAGCCAGGAAGCCGGGGAGCTGTTTTTT. Encoded protein: CAISRSQEAGELFF.

V and J are TRBV29-1 and TRBJ2-1; TRBD2 matches 13 bases. CDR1 SQVTM and CDR2 ANQGSEA come from the germline V gene. This CDR3 is 13 amino acids long. V lost 8 bases, J lost 9 bases, and 7 bases stayed unmatched. As DNA, the CDR3 is TGCAGCTACCCGGGACTAGCGGGAACTGAGCAGTTCTTC. This encodes CSYPGLAGTEQFF.

The J gene is TRBJ1-1, the V gene TRBV27; 11 bases map to TRBD1. CDR3 length: 16 amino acids. V trimming: 5 bases; J trimming: 5 bases; junction bases outside the gene matches: 10. CDR1 and CDR2 from the germline V gene are MNHEY and SMNVEV (reference sequence). CDR3 sequence (DNA): TGTGCCAGCAGTCTCAACAGGGGACAGGGGGGGACTGAAGCTTTCTTT. Residues: CASSLNRGQGGTEAFF.

The rearrangement uses TRBV28 and TRBJ2-7; the match to TRBD1 covers 8 bases. Germline trimming cut 6 bases from V and 5 bases from J; bases unmatched to any gene: 9. CDR1 and CDR2 from the germline V gene are MDHEN and SYDVKM. The length of the CDR3 is 14 residues. In DNA form, the CDR3 reads TGTGCCAGCAGCTTCGGACAGGGTGACCACGAGCAGTACTTC. Protein product: CASSFGQGDHEQYF.

The chain links TRBV28 to TRBJ1-6; D perhaps matches TRBD1 (5 bases). CDR1 and CDR2 from the germline V gene are MDHEN and SYDVKM. With 4 bases removed from V and 10 bases from J, the gap between germline ends came to 17 bases. CDR3 length: 15 residues. For the CDR3, the DNA is TGTGCCAGCAGTTCTATCCGAGAAGGGGAATCACCCCTCCACTTT. As protein: CASSSIREGESPLHF.

As to this clone: A read error may account for a junction end that differs from germline. The V call is TRBV18, the J call TRBJ1-2; 9 nucleotides align to TRBD1. The CDR3 has 12 amino acids. The germline V gene encodes CDR1 KGHSH and CDR2 LQKENI. The DNA for the CDR3 is TGTGCCAGCTCATCGGACAGGGGAGGCTCCCTCTTC. It yields the protein CASSSDRGGSLF.

This rearrangement joins TRBV30 to TRBJ1-6; 10 bases map to TRBD1. The CDR3 runs 14 residues. The germline CDR1 and CDR2 sequences are GTSNPN and SVGIG (reference sequence). Trimming at V came to 2 bases and at J to 10 bases, leaving 5 bases not matched to a gene. CDR3: CAWSRGQGSSPLHF. The CDR3 nucleotides are TGTGCCTGGAGTAGGGGACAGGGGTCGTCACCCCTCCACTTT.

The CDR3 DNA reads TGTGCCAGCAGCTTAGGCCTAGAAGGTACCTCTAGCACAGATACGCAGTATTTT. This sequence encodes CASSLGLEGTSSTDTQYF. The genes are TRBV11-3 and TRBJ2-3; D ambiguous. This CDR3 spans 18 amino acids. Trimming left V 1 base short and J 0 bases short, with 17 bases between. Per the germline V gene, CDR1 is SGHNT and CDR2 is YENEEA.

V gene TRBV24-1 combines with J gene TRBJ2-1; TRBD1 aligns across 7 bases. Per germline, CDR1 KGHDR and CDR2 SFDVKD. The J segment lost 4 bases and the V segment lost 9 bases, leaving 8 bases of the junction unmatched. CDR3 length: 14 amino acids. The CDR3 bases are TGTGCCACCCAGAAGACAGGGCTTTACAATGAGCAGTTCTTC. Amino acids: CATQKTGLYNEQFF.

The chain employs TRBV27 and TRBJ2-4; D unclear. Trimming took 5 bases from V and 1 from J, leaving 12 bases between them. Germline V gene lookup returns CDR1 MNHEY and CDR2 SMNVEV (reference sequence). The CDR3 is 15 amino acids. DNA for the CDR3: TGTGCCAGCAGTCTGCGATGGAGTGCCAAAAACATTCAGTACTTC. Protein sequence: CASSLRWSAKNIQYF.

The chain uses TRBV11-3 and TRBJ2-7, with 10 bases that match TRBD2. Germline assignment: CDR1 SGHNT and CDR2 YENEEA. V lost 4 bases and J lost 2; bases outside the gene matches: 5. CDR3 length: 15 residues. The CDR3 is CASSSLAGYTYEQYF. The CDR3 region has the DNA TGTGCCAGCAGCTCACTAGCGGGATATACCTACGAGCAGTACTTC.

The chain carries TRBV5-4 and TRBJ1-1, with 9 bases lining up with TRBD1. V shed 2 bases, J shed 0 bases, and the junction held 11 bases outside the gene matches. The CDR3 sequence is 18 residues long. The germline V gene has CDR1 SGHNT and CDR2 YYREEE (reference sequence). This CDR3 reads CASSFTGGSQRLNTEAFF. The CDR3 DNA reads as TGTGCCAGCAGCTTTACAGGGGGCAGCCAACGATTGAACACTGAAGCTTTCTTT.

V is TRBV19 and J is TRBJ1-1, with D unclear. CDR3 size: 14 residues. Looked up from germline, CDR1 is LNHDA and CDR2 is SQIVND (reference sequence). The V end lost 5 bases, the J end lost 0 bases, and 10 bases lay between the germline ends. The chain's CDR3 is CASSPDGLNTEAFF. DNA for the CDR3: TGTGCCAGTAGTCCGGACGGATTGAACACTGAAGCTTTCTTT.

The chain combines TRBV28 with TRBJ2-7; tentatively, D is TRBD2 (6 bases). Germline values: CDR1 MDHEN, CDR2 SYDVKM. This CDR3 region has 12 residues. V dropped 6 bases and J dropped 7 bases, with 13 bases sitting between them. The CDR3, as DNA: TGTGCCAGCAGAAGGGAGGTGGGGGAGCAGTACTTC. It specifies CASRREVGEQYF.

With respect to this clone: This same CDR3 is encoded by further DNA sequences in the sample. This chain joins TRBV19 and TRBJ2-1; 9 nucleotides align to TRBD1. Germline assignment: CDR1 LNHDA and CDR2 SQIVND (reference sequence). V shed 3 bases and J 4 bases; nucleotides not matched to a gene: 4. The CDR3 is made up of 15 amino acids. CDR3 in amino acids: CASSIGTGRYNEQFF. The CDR3 nucleotides are TGTGCCAGTAGTATTGGGACAGGGAGATACAATGAGCAGTTCTTC. The full variable domain, completed using reference TRBV19 and TRBJ2-1, is DGGITQSPKYLFRKEGQNVTLSCEQNLNHDAMYWYRQDPGQGLRLIYYSQIVNDFQKGDIAEGYSVSREKKESFPLTVTSAQKNPTAFYLCASSIGTGRYNEQFFGPGTRLTVL.

The genes are TRBV21-1 and TRBJ1-1. TRBV21-1 is shown as a pseudogene. This CDR3 is 15 amino acids long. The CDR3 bases are TGTGCCAGCAGCAAACCCCCCGGGGGTAACACTGAAGCTTTCTTT. Its protein is CASSKPPGGNTEAFF.

The chain couples TRBV10-3 to TRBJ2-3; D is possibly TRBD2 (6 bases). V was shortened by 0 bases and J by 6 bases, with 16 bases between the two germline ends. Germline V CDR1 and CDR2: ENHRY, SYGVKD. CDR3 length: 16 residues. The CDR3 region is CAISESAERASDTQYF. The CDR3 nucleotides read TGTGCCATCAGTGAGTCTGCTGAGCGGGCAAGCGATACGCAGTATTTT.

DNA for the CDR3: TGTGCCAGCAGTAGGAGTAAGGGGGGTCTCTATGGCTACACCTTC. It translates to CASSRSKGGLYGYTF. J is TRBJ1-2 and V is TRBV28; possibly TRBD1 for D (6 bases). V lost 5 bases and J lost 4, with 17 bases in between. Per germline, CDR1 MDHEN and CDR2 SYDVKM. The CDR3 is made up of 15 amino acids.

The gene calls are TRBV7-2 and TRBJ2-3, with 10 bases lining up with TRBD2. After removal of 5 bases from V and 4 bases from J, the junction contained 12 bases not matched to a gene. The germline V gene has CDR1 SGHTA and CDR2 FQGNSA. CDR3 length equals 17 residues. The CDR3 here is CASSLRKREGRADTQYF. Written as DNA, the CDR3 is TGTGCCAGCAGCCTCCGAAAGCGGGAGGGTAGGGCAGATACGCAGTATTTT. The full variable domain, in which reference TRBV7-2 and TRBJ2-3 provide the parts outside the CDR3, is GAGVSQSPSNKVTEKGKDVELRCDPISGHTALYWYRQSLGQGLEFLIYFQGNSAPDKSGLPSDRFSAERTGGSVSTLTIQRTQQEDSAVYLCASSLRKREGRADTQYFGPGTRLTVL.